This TCR beta chain was obtained from a study of tumor and adjacent non-tumor tissue in lung cancer. On the study more broadly: Histology: 12 adenocarcinoma, 2 squamous cell carcinoma, 1 small cell lung cancer. Study conclusions and caveats: Tumor repertoires had a smaller top 100 clone share than normal lung.

This clonotype was recorded once. The antigen is not known. An end of the junction differs from the germline gene, which may be a read error. A modified ARM-PCR protocol with three rounds of nested PCR amplified TCRbeta. A single record per CDR3 protein comes from TCRdb applying MiXCR to the multiplex PCR reads. Of 69,000 or so distinct CDR3 sequences in the sample, less than 80% were seen once. This CDR3 region has 14 residues. The germline gives CDR1 MNHNS, CDR2 SASEGT. RNA was extracted from bulk tissue without any cell sorting. V is TRBV6-1 and J is TRBJ2-7; TRBD1 is a possible D gene (5 bases). The clonotype originates from a man aged 60 to 69 with non-small cell lung cancer. The sample was lung tumor tissue. The CDR3 reads CASSDGQANYEQYF. CDR3 sequence (DNA): TGTGCCAGCAGTGATGGACAAGCGAACTACGAACAGTACTTC.